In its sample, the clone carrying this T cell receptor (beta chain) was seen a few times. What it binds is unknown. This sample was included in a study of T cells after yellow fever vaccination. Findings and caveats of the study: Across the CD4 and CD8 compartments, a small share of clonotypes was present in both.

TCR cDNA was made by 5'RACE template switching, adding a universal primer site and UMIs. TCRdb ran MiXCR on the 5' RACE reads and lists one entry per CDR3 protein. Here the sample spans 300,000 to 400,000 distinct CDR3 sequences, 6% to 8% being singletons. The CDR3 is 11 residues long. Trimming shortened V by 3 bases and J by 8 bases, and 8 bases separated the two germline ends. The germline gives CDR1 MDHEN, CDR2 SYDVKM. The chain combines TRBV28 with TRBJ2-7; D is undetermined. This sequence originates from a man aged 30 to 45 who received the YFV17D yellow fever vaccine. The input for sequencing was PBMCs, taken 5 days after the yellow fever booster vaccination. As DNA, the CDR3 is TGTGCCAGCAGTTTCAGTGTGAAGCAGTACTTC. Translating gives CASSFSVKQYF.